The rows below give T cell receptor beta chains drawn from one sample of a study of cytomegalovirus exposure and HLA in healthy donors. Only in-frame clones appear in the TCRdb table, and some are missing; sequencing was by immunoSEQ multiplex PCR. The sample carries around 350,000 clones, roughly 89% recorded once. Sequencing used PBMCs. The source of these receptors is a woman between 18 and 29 years old in good health and CMV-seronegative. Both conserved end residues are part of each CDR3. The D gene is left open where the match is weak. Expanded clones get a size class; other rows say once, few or many, or leave the size out.

>TRBV27|NA|TRBD2|TRBJ2-5
TGTGCCAGCAGTTTAGGGACTAGCGGGCTAGGAGAGACCCAGTACTTC
CASSLGTSGLGETQYF
>TRBV5-1|NA|NA|TRBJ2-2
TGCGCCAGCAGCTTATGGGTGAAAACCGGCGGTGTAGGAGTGCTGTTTTTT
CASSLWVKTGGVGVLFF
>TRBV28|NA|TRBD1|TRBJ1-1
TGTGCCAGCAGTCCAAGAGGACAGGGCAACACTGAAGCTTTCTTT
CASSPRGQGNTEAFF
>TRBV6-5|few|NA|TRBJ1-6
TGTGCCAGCAGTTATAGAGAGGCAGGGACCCTCCACTTT
CASSYREAGTLHF
>TRBV28|NA|TRBD1|TRBJ1-2
TGTGCCAGCAGTTTCCCCGGACAGGGCGACTATGGCTACACCTTC
CASSFPGQGDYGYTF
>TRBV7-8|NA|TRBD2|TRBJ2-7
TGTGCCAGCAGCTCCCCTGGGACTAGCGTTTGGGAGCAGTACTTC
CASSSPGTSVWEQYF
>TRBV6-1|NA|NA|TRBJ1-2
TGTGCCAGCAGTGAGCGGGTAAGGGCGCGGACTTATGGCTACACCTTC
CASSERVRARTYGYTF
>TRBV14|NA|NA|TRBJ2-6
TGTGCCAGCAGCCACTTACAGGGTTCCGGGGCCAACGTCCTGACTTTC
CASSHLQGSGANVLTF
>TRBV9|NA|TRBD1|TRBJ2-3
TGTGCCAGCAGCGTACAGGGGGTCGGGACAGATACGCAGTATTTT
CASSVQGVGTDTQYF
>TRBV5-4|NA|TRBD2|TRBJ2-3
TGTGCCAGCAGCCAAGGGACTACAGCGGATACGCAGTATTTT
CASSQGTTADTQYF
>TRBV6-1|NA|TRBD2|TRBJ2-5
TGTGCCAGCGGAACTAGCGGGGGACTACAAGAGACCCAGTACTTC
CASGTSGGLQETQYF
>TRBV5-4|NA|NA|TRBJ2-3
TGTGCCAGCAGCTTTAAGAGTGAAAGAGATACGCAGTATTTT
CASSFKSERDTQYF
>TRBV27|NA|TRBD1|TRBJ1-1
TGTGCCAGCAGTAAGACAGGGGGAACTGAAGCTTTCTTT
CASSKTGGTEAFF
>TRBV10-2|NA|TRBD1|TRBJ2-3
TGCGCCAGCAGGAGCCGGGACAGGGGTTCGCCCACCACAGATACGCAGTATTTT
CASRSRDRGSPTTDTQYF
>TRBV4-2|NA|NA|TRBJ2-7
TGTGCCAGCAGCCAAGAAATTACCTACGAGCAGTACTTC
CASSQEITYEQYF
>TRBV6-1|NA|NA|TRBJ1-2
TGTGCCAGCAGTGTTGGGCTCCTTAACTATGGCTACACCTTC
CASSVGLLNYGYTF
>TRBV18|NA|TRBD2|TRBJ2-7
TGTGCCAGCTCACCTTACGCTAGCGGGAGGTCGAGCTCCTACGAGCAGTACTTC
CASSPYASGRSSSYEQYF
>TRBV7-9|NA|NA|TRBJ1-1
TGTGCCAGCAGCTTTCCAGGGGTTCGGGAAGCTTTCTTT
CASSFPGVREAFF
>TRBV6-5|NA|NA|TRBJ1-1
TGTGCCAGCAGTCAACGACAGCTTAACACTGAAGCTTTCTTT
CASSQRQLNTEAFF
>TRBV11-2|NA|NA|TRBJ1-3
TGTGCCAGCAGCTTAGTTTGGGGAGGGCGAGACTCTGGAAACACCATATATTTT
CASSLVWGGRDSGNTIYF
>TRBV29-1|NA|NA|TRBJ1-4
TGCAGCGTTGAAGATTTGCCGGCTCTCGGGGGAAAACTGTTTTTT
CSVEDLPALGGKLFF
>TRBV19|few|TRBD1|TRBJ1-5
TGTGCCAGTAGTATGACAGGGAATCAGCCCCAGCATTTT
CASSMTGNQPQHF
>TRBV7-9|NA|NA|TRBJ2-7
TGTGCCAGCAGCTCTACCTTCTACGAGCAGTACTTC
CASSSTFYEQYF
>TRBV6-4|NA|NA|TRBJ2-2
TGTGCCAGCAGTGACTACTACACCGGGGAGCTGTTTTTT
CASSDYYTGELFF
>TRBV19|once|TRBD1|TRBJ1-1
TGTGCCGGTAGGGACAGTCCCAACACTGAAGCTTTCTTT
CAGRDSPNTEAFF
>TRBV30|NA|NA|TRBJ2-1
TGTGCCCGACCCACACTAGTCCCGCAGTTCTTC
CARPTLVPQFF
>TRBV4-1|NA|NA|TRBJ1-2
TGCGCCAGCAGCCAAGGGGCCCACGGTGCGGGCTATGGCTACACCTTC
CASSQGAHGAGYGYTF
>TRBV7-9|NA|TRBD2|TRBJ2-1
TGTGCCAGCAGAGGGGTAGCGGGCTTGAATGAGCAGTTCTTC
CASRGVAGLNEQFF
>TRBV11-2|NA|TRBD1|TRBJ2-1
TGTGCCAGCAGGATAACAAGAGGGGGCGGCGAGCAGTTCTTC
CASRITRGGGEQFF
>TRBV2|NA|NA|TRBJ2-5
TGTGCCAGCAGTATCAATCCAGGGGTCCCGGAGACCCAGTACTTC
CASSINPGVPETQYF
>TRBV27|once|TRBD2|TRBJ2-1
TGTGCCAGCGTTGGACTAGCGGGAGTTAAAGGCAATGAGCAGTTCTTC
CASVGLAGVKGNEQFF
>TRBV19|NA|TRBD1|TRBJ2-7
TGTGCCAGTAGAGGGACAGGGGGCTTCAACGAGCAGTACTTC
CASRGTGGFNEQYF
>TRBV11-2|few|NA|TRBJ2-5
TGTGCCAGCAGCCTAGGTAGGGGAACCCAGTACTTC
CASSLGRGTQYF
>TRBV28|few|NA|TRBJ1-2
TGTGCCAGCAGTTTAGGGAGGAGAGGCTACACCTTC
CASSLGRRGYTF
>TRBV7-9|NA|TRBD2|TRBJ2-3
TGTGCCAGCAGCTTAGTAGCGGGGGGCACAGATACGCAGTATTTT
CASSLVAGGTDTQYF
>TRBV7-9|few|TRBD1|TRBJ2-7
TGTGCCAGCAGCTTACTTCGGACAGGGAATGGCGAGCAGTACTTC
CASSLLRTGNGEQYF
>TRBV25-1|NA|TRBD2|TRBJ2-1
TGTGCCAGCAGTGAACTAGCGGGCTCCTACAATGAGCAGTTCTTC
CASSELAGSYNEQFF
>TRBV10-1|NA|NA|TRBJ2-7
TGCGCCAGCAGTTCAGATTCCTACGAGCAGTACTTC
CASSSDSYEQYF
>TRBV19|NA|NA|TRBJ1-5
TGTGCCAGCCAGAGACGGCAGGGTGACAATCAGCCCCAGCATTTT
CASQRRQGDNQPQHF
>TRBV18|NA|NA|TRBJ2-1
TGTGCCAGCTCACCGAGGGCGGGGAGTAGGAATGAGCAGTTCTTC
CASSPRAGSRNEQFF
>TRBV6-4|NA|NA|TRBJ2-3
TGTGCCAGCAGTGAACACCCTAGCACAGATACGCAGTATTTT
CASSEHPSTDTQYF
>TRBV10-3|NA|NA|TRBJ1-2
TGTGCCATCAGTGAGTCGACCACGGTGGTGGGCGGGGATGGCTACACCTTC
CAISESTTVVGGDGYTF
>TRBV2|NA|TRBD1|TRBJ2-5
TGTGCCAGCAGTGGGACAGGGGTGGGGGAGACCCAGTACTTC
CASSGTGVGETQYF
>TRBV28|few|TRBD1|TRBJ1-6
TGTGCCAGCAGACGGGAGGGGGCAAATTCACCCCTCCACTTT
CASRREGANSPLHF
>TRBV28|NA|TRBD1|TRBJ2-6
TGTGCCAGCAGTCCGACAGGGTTGGGGGCCAACGTCCTGACTTTC
CASSPTGLGANVLTF
>TRBV30|NA|NA|TRBJ2-7
TGTGCCTCCCGAGACGGGAGCTCCTACGAGCAGTACTTC
CASRDGSSYEQYF
>TRBV27|NA|TRBD2|TRBJ2-2
TGTGCCAGCCATACCGGGACTAGCGGGAGGCACGGGGAGCTGTTTTTT
CASHTGTSGRHGELFF
>TRBV7-2|NA|NA|TRBJ1-5
TGTGCCAGCAGCTATCTTCGAGCACAGCCCCAGCATTTT
CASSYLRAQPQHF
>TRBV11-2|NA|TRBD1|TRBJ2-7
TGTGCCAGCAGCCACGGGACAGGGGGCGCGGGTGGTTACGAGCAGTACTTC
CASSHGTGGAGGYEQYF
>TRBV28|NA|NA|TRBJ1-6
TGTGCCAGCGTAGCCTCTTATAATTCACCCCTCCACTTT
CASVASYNSPLHF
>TRBV4-1|NA|TRBD2|TRBJ2-2
TGCGCCAGCAGCCGCCTCCCGGCGCGGGGGGCAACCGGGGAGCTGTTTTTT
CASSRLPARGATGELFF
>TRBV14|NA|NA|TRBJ1-2
TGTGCCAGCAGCCCCGGGGAGGCTCCCTATGGCTACACCTTC
CASSPGEAPYGYTF
>TRBV5-1|once|NA|TRBJ2-7
TGCGCCAGCAGCTCCCCGGGACTCAGCTCCTACGAGCAGTACTTC
CASSSPGLSSYEQYF
>TRBV30|once|NA|TRBJ2-1
TGTGCCTGGAGTGTAGGGGTAGGAAATGAGCAGTTCTTC
CAWSVGVGNEQFF
>TRBV27|NA|TRBD2|TRBJ2-1
TGTGCCAGCAGTGCCCCGGGGACTAGCGGGAGGGGGGATGAGCAGTTCTTC
CASSAPGTSGRGDEQFF
>TRBV7-9|NA|NA|TRBJ1-2
TGTGCCAGCAGCTTAGCACAGGGTTATGGCTACACCTTC
CASSLAQGYGYTF
>TRBV27|NA|NA|TRBJ1-1
TGTGCCAGCAGTTTATTGGGCAGGGTGACTGAAGCTTTCTTT
CASSLLGRVTEAFF
>TRBV11-2|NA|NA|TRBJ2-7
TGTGCCAGCAGCTCAGACCCCCGCGCCTCCTACGAGCAGTACTTC
CASSSDPRASYEQYF
>TRBV15|once|NA|TRBJ1-5
TGTGCCACCAGCAGAGGGAACGACAGAAGATATAGCAATCAGCCCCAGCATTTT
CATSRGNDRRYSNQPQHF